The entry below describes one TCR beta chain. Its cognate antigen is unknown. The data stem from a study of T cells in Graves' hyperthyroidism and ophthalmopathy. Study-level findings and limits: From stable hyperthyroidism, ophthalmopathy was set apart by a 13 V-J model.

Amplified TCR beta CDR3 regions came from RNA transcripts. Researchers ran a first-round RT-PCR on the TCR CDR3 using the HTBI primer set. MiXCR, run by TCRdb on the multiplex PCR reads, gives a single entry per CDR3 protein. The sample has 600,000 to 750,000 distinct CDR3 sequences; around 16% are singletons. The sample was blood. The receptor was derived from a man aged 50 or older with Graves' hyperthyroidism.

In DNA form, the CDR3 reads TGTGCCAGCAGCCAGTATCGGGATTCCTACAATGAGCAGTTCTTC. It yields the protein CASSQYRDSYNEQFF. The gene calls are TRBV4-2 and TRBJ2-1, with D possibly being TRBD2 (5 bases). In germline, CDR1 is LGHNA, CDR2 YNFKEQ. V gave up 3 bases and J gave up 1 base, with 10 bases separating them. The CDR3 contains 15 residues.